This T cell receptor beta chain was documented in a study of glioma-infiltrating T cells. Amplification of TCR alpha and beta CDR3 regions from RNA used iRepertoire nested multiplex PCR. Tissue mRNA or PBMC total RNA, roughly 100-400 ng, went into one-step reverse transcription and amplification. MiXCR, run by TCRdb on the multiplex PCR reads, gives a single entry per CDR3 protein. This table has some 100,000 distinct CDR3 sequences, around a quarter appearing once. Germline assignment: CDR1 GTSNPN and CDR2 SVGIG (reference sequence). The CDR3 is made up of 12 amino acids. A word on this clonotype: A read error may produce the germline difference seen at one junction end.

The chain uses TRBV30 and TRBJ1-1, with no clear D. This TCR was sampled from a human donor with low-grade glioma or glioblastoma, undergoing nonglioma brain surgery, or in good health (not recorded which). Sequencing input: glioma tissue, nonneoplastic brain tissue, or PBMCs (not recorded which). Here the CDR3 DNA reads TGTGCCTGGAGTATGGTAGAGGAAGGCAGAATCTTT. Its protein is CAWSMVEEGRIF.